This T cell receptor beta chain appears in the sequencing data of a study of shared clonotypes between healthy human individuals. Study-level points and caveats: Represented genetic and exposure-history diversity was restricted by having few donors.

Unsorted PBMC DNA went through sequencing on ten immunoSEQ deep assay plates. Profiled with immunoSEQ multiplex PCR; TCRdb holds only in-frame clones, not every one. The table records about 560,000 clones, around 80% of them present only once. Comments on this clone: Antigen specificity is unknown.

This CDR3 spans 15 amino acids. Germline CDR1 reads MNHNS; CDR2 reads SASEGT. V lost 2 bases, J lost 6 bases, and 8 bases stayed unmatched. The V gene is TRBV6-1, the J gene TRBJ2-7; 9 nucleotides match TRBD2. The material sequenced was PBMCs. The origin of this receptor is a woman in her thirties or forties in good health. Some clones in this sample may be carry-over from other donors' samples. The CDR3 sequence: CASSEKVAGVGEQYF. CDR3 coding DNA: TGTGCCAGCAGTGAAAAAGTAGCGGGAGTCGGCGAGCAGTACTTC.